This T cell receptor beta chain emerged from a study of T cell repertoires in cytomegalovirus infection (dated by TCRdb to 2018 to 2020). Regarding the research as a whole: Donor HLA type was relevant to the analysis, as public TCR beta signatures indicated carriage of CMV infection together with the matching HLA type.

The full study reports these points: The ex vivo response was dominated by HLA-C-restricted CMV-specific TCR beta clonotypes, which also provided the single most frequent clonotype in two of eight donors. In both this cohort and an independent cohort of several hundred donors, the cumulative frequency of public TCR beta family members distinguished carriers of CMV infection plus the relevant HLA type.

In the germline V gene, CDR1 corresponds to SGHVS and CDR2 to FNYEAQ. V is cut by 5 bases and J by 5 bases, and the space between the germline ends is 16 bases. There are 14 amino acids in the CDR3, from cysteine to phenylalanine inclusive. Kept here is only the CDR3 DNA, which spans 42 bases and is read in frame from base 1. A remark on this clonotype: The antigen it recognizes is unknown. The sample holds no much larger clone one base away, and base qualities are not on file.

Sequencing instrument: Illumina HiSeq 1500. TCRdb reprocessed the public reads (quality trimming at Q25 with fastp, clone calling with MiXCR) and kept in-frame beta chains. Records with the same CDR3 protein are collapsed into one entry carrying the most frequent genes and DNA. The sample profile shows about 600,000 distinct CDR3 sequences; 24% of them were found once. The ten largest clonotypes hold 6.5% to 10% of the sample. The chain links TRBV7-6 with TRBJ2-7; the D gene is possibly TRBD1 or TRBD2, each agreeing over 5 bases. The sequence derives from a human donor in good health (CMV status not recorded). Some clones in this sample may be carry-over from other donors' samples. Sequencing input: CD8+ T cells from PBMCs. The bases read TGTGCCAGCAGCCTATGGGTAGGGGACGACGAGCAGTACTTC. It translates as CASSLWVGDDEQYF.